Listed below are T cell receptor beta chains from one sample, sequenced in a study of shared clonotypes between healthy human individuals. Assay: immunoSEQ multiplex PCR; the TCRdb copy retains only in-frame clones and omits some. The sample contains some 2,100,000 clones, approximately 94% of which appear only once. Sequenced sample: naive CD8+ T cells from PBMCs. The receptors derive from a man aged 18-30 years in good health. Some clones in this sample may be carry-over from other donors' samples. CDR3s include the opening cysteine and the closing phenylalanine or tryptophan. A D gene is named only where the DNA matches it firmly. Clone size is stated in some rows and not others, as once, few, many or a class when expanded.

d_call cdr3_length clone_size j_call v_call cdr3_nt cdr3_aa
. 15 . TRBJ2-3 TRBV9 TGTGCCAGCAGTCTGGGCACCTTCATGGTAGATACGCAGTATTTT CASSLGTFMVDTQYF
. 15 once TRBJ2-1 TRBV4-1 TGCGCCAGCAGCCAAGGGGTAGTAGCGCTAGATGAGCAGTTCTTC CASSQGVVALDEQFF
TRBD1 15 . TRBJ1-2 TRBV7-6 TGTGCCAGCAGCCCCGGGACAGGGGGCGTCTATGGCTACACCTTC CASSPGTGGVYGYTF
. 14 few TRBJ1-1 TRBV5-1 TGCGCCAGCAGCTCTACACCATCGAACACTGAAGCTTTCTTT CASSSTPSNTEAFF
TRBD2 14 . TRBJ2-7 TRBV7-9 TGTGCCAGCAGCGAGGGACTAGTTCCCTACGAGCAGTACTTC CASSEGLVPYEQYF
. 14 . TRBJ2-7 TRBV4-2 TGTGCCAGCAGCCAAGACGGCCTGGAGTACGAGCAGTACTTC CASSQDGLEYEQYF
. 13 . TRBJ2-3 TRBV7-9 TGTGCCAGCAGCTCCCCTGGGGCGATAGCGCAGTATTTT CASSSPGAIAQYF
TRBD2 15 . TRBJ2-7 TRBV18 TGTGCCAGCTCACCAAAGGGAGGGGATTCCTACGAGCAGTACTTC CASSPKGGDSYEQYF
. 15 . TRBJ1-4 TRBV15 TGTGCCACCAGCAGAGCGGAACAGCCTAATGAAAAACTGTTTTTT CATSRAEQPNEKLFF
. 11 . TRBJ2-7 TRBV5-1 TGCGCCAGCAGCGCCACCTACGAGCAGTACTTC CASSATYEQYF
. 14 . TRBJ2-1 TRBV21-1 TGTGCCAGCAGCGCTTTGGAACGGACCTCCAGACCGTTCTTC CASSALERTSRPFF
TRBD1 15 . TRBJ2-3 TRBV28 TGTGCCAGCAGTGCCCAGGGGGTTTGGGCAGATACGCAGTATTTT CASSAQGVWADTQYF
. 12 . TRBJ1-5 TRBV2 TGTGCCAGCAGGGGAGCCAATCAGCCCCAGCATTTT CASRGANQPQHF
. 15 . TRBJ2-7 TRBV6-1 TGTGCCAGCAGTGGGTCAAGAGGCATCTCCTACGAGCAGTACTTC CASSGSRGISYEQYF
. 15 . TRBJ1-2 TRBV5-1 TGCGCCAGCAGCGTCTATGGAGGGGATTCTGGTGGCTACACCTTC CASSVYGGDSGGYTF
. 14 . TRBJ2-7 TRBV5-1 TGCGCCAGCAGCTTCTTGCGGGACACCTACGAGCAGTACTTC CASSFLRDTYEQYF
TRBD1 17 . TRBJ1-2 TRBV11-2 TGTGCCAGCAGCTCGACCCCCGGGACAGGGGGAGGGTATGGCTACACCTTC CASSSTPGTGGGYGYTF
TRBD2 17 . TRBJ2-1 TRBV4-3 TGCGCCAGCAGCCAAGAAACTAGCGGGAAGTTGTACAATGAGCAGTTCTTC CASSQETSGKLYNEQFF
. 13 . TRBJ1-5 TRBV28 TGTGCCAGCAGTTTAACAGTGAATCAGCCCCAGCATTTT CASSLTVNQPQHF
. 13 . TRBJ1-2 TRBV6-5 TGTGCCAGCAGCTCGCAGGAGAGCGATGGCTACACCTTC CASSSQESDGYTF
TRBD1 15 . TRBJ2-7 TRBV30 TGTGCCTGGAGTGAAAGGGGGCGCGGCCCCTACGAGCAGTACTTC CAWSERGRGPYEQYF
. 13 . TRBJ1-1 TRBV6-5 TGTGCCAGCAGTTACTCGGGCGGAATAGAAGCTTTCTTT CASSYSGGIEAFF
. 18 . TRBJ2-5 TRBV10-3 TGTGCCATCAGCCGGGGGTATACTAGCCGAGATGAACAAGAGACCCAGTACTTC CAISRGYTSRDEQETQYF
TRBD1 15 . TRBJ2-2 TRBV7-2 TGTGCCAGCAGCTCCGAAACAGGGGGGACCGGGGAGCTGTTTTTT CASSSETGGTGELFF
. 14 . TRBJ1-2 TRBV9 TGTGCCAGCAGCGTTTCCGGGACGTTTTATGGCTACACCTTC CASSVSGTFYGYTF
. 13 once TRBJ2-7 TRBV28 TGTGCCAGCCGTAGCAGACCAGCCTACGAGCAGTACTTC CASRSRPAYEQYF
. 17 . TRBJ2-7 TRBV19 TGTGCCAGTAGTCCACGTGATCAAGGGATGAGCTCCTACGAGCAGTACTTC CASSPRDQGMSSYEQYF
TRBD1 14 . TRBJ1-5 TRBV6-4 TGTGCCAGCAGTGAGATACAGGGGGATCAGCCCCAGCATTTT CASSEIQGDQPQHF
TRBD2 15 once TRBJ2-5 TRBV6-5 TGTGCCAGCAGCCCTGGGGGGGGTGGACGGGAGACCCAGTACTTC CASSPGGGGRETQYF
. 13 . TRBJ2-3 TRBV7-3 TGTGCCAGCAGCTTATCTCGCACAGATACGCAGTATTTT CASSLSRTDTQYF
. 16 once TRBJ1-5 TRBV28 TGTGCCAGCAGTTTACGTGGGACGCTACACGATCAGCCCCAGCATTTT CASSLRGTLHDQPQHF
TRBD1 16 . TRBJ2-7 TRBV28 TGTGCCAGCAGTAACCGTGACAGGGGGATACTCTACGAGCAGTACTTC CASSNRDRGILYEQYF
TRBD2 15 . TRBJ2-7 TRBV7-9 TGTGCCAGCAGCTTAATGAGCGGGAGTACGTACGAGCAGTACTTC CASSLMSGSTYEQYF
. 15 . TRBJ2-2 TRBV27 TGTGCCAGCAGTTCCACCCTGGAGAACACCGGGGAGCTGTTTTTT CASSSTLENTGELFF
. 14 . TRBJ1-2 TRBV30 TGTGCCTGGAGTGTAGGGCGGACGATCTATGGCTACACCTTC CAWSVGRTIYGYTF
TRBD2 12 . TRBJ2-7 TRBV30 TGTGCCTTCTACAGCGGGACCTTGGAGCAGTACTTC CAFYSGTLEQYF
. 16 once TRBJ2-1 TRBV27 TGTGCCAGCAGTCAAGAGGTTGTCGGGAGAAGGGTTGAGCAGTTCTTC CASSQEVVGRRVEQFF
TRBD1 18 . TRBJ1-2 TRBV27 TGTGCCAGCAGTTTATCCCTAACCCCGGGACAGGGGGCTGGTGGCTACACCTTC CASSLSLTPGQGAGGYTF
. 12 . TRBJ1-1 TRBV6-6 TGTGCCAGCAGTTATTCAGACAAGAGAGCTTTCTTT CASSYSDKRAFF
TRBD1 14 . TRBJ2-7 TRBV19 TGTGCCAGTAGTATCGGACAGGCTCCCTACGAGCAGTACTTC CASSIGQAPYEQYF
TRBD2 13 . TRBJ2-1 TRBV15 TGTGCCACCTCGAGGGAGGGCTACAATGAGCAGTTCTTC CATSREGYNEQFF
. 13 . TRBJ2-1 TRBV4-1 TGCGCCAGCAGCCAAACAGGAGGAAACGAGCAGTTCTTC CASSQTGGNEQFF
. 13 once TRBJ2-7 TRBV29-1 TGCAGCGTTCTGGGAGGCCTCTCCTACGAGCAGTACTTC CSVLGGLSYEQYF
. 16 . TRBJ2-2 TRBV25-1 TGTGCCAGCAGTGATTATCGGCAGGGGACTACCGGGGAGCTGTTTTTT CASSDYRQGTTGELFF
TRBD2 15 . TRBJ2-1 TRBV6-5 TGTGCCAGCAGTCCCGGGACTAGCTATTACAATGAGCAGTTCTTC CASSPGTSYYNEQFF
. 16 . TRBJ2-2 TRBV28 TGTGCCAGCAGTTTTTCCGGGACACTCCTCACCGGGGAGCTGTTTTTT CASSFSGTLLTGELFF
. 15 . TRBJ1-2 TRBV4-2 TGTGCCAGCAGCCAGTTACGGCAGGGAACCTATGGCTACACCTTC CASSQLRQGTYGYTF
. 15 . TRBJ2-7 TRBV4-1 TGCGCCAGCAGCCAGGTACTAGTGGCTTCCTACGAGCAGTACTTC CASSQVLVASYEQYF
. 13 . TRBJ2-2 TRBV6-5 TGTGCCAGCAGTTTCTCCCCCACCGGGGAGCTGTTTTTT CASSFSPTGELFF
. 16 . TRBJ1-1 TRBV10-3 TGTGCCATCAGTGAGTCGAGGCGGGGGACGGACACTGAAGCTTTCTTT CAISESRRGTDTEAFF